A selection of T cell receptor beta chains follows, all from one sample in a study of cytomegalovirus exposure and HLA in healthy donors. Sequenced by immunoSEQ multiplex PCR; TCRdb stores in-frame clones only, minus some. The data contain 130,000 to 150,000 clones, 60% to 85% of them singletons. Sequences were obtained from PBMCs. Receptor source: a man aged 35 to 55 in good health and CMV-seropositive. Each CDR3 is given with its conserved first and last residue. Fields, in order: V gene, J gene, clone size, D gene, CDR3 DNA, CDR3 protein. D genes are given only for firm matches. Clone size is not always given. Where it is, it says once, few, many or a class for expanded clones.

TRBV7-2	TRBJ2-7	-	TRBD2	TGTGCCAGCAGCTTAGCCCTAGCGGTCTCCTACGAGCAGTACTTC	CASSLALAVSYEQYF
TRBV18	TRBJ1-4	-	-	TGTGCCAGCTCCTCAGGGCATAATGAAAAACTGTTTTTT	CASSSGHNEKLFF
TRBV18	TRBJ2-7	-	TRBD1	TGTGCCAGCTCATATACCGGGACAGGGGGCATCGAGCAGTACTTC	CASSYTGTGGIEQYF
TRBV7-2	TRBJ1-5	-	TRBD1	TGTGCCAGCAGCTTAGTAGGGACAGGCAATCAGCCCCAGCATTTT	CASSLVGTGNQPQHF
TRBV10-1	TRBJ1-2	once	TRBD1	TGCGCCAGCAGATCCGGGACAGGGGCTAAGGGCTACACCTTC	CASRSGTGAKGYTF
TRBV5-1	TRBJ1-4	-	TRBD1	TGCGCCAGCAGTACAGGGGTTAATGAAAAACTGTTTTTT	CASSTGVNEKLFF
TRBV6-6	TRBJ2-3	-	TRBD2	TGTGCCAGCACCCAGGCCGGGGCGGGGGATGCGCAGTATTTT	CASTQAGAGDAQYF
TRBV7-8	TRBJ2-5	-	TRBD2	TGTGCCAGCAGCTTAGGAGGGACAGGGACTAGCGGAGAAGAGACCCAGTACTTC	CASSLGGTGTSGEETQYF
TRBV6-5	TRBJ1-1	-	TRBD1	TGTGCCAGCAGTTACACGACAGGGTCCTATGAAGCTTTCTTT	CASSYTTGSYEAFF
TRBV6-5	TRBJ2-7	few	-	TGTGCCAGCATAAGCGGGCAGTCCTACGAGCAGTACTTC	CASISGQSYEQYF